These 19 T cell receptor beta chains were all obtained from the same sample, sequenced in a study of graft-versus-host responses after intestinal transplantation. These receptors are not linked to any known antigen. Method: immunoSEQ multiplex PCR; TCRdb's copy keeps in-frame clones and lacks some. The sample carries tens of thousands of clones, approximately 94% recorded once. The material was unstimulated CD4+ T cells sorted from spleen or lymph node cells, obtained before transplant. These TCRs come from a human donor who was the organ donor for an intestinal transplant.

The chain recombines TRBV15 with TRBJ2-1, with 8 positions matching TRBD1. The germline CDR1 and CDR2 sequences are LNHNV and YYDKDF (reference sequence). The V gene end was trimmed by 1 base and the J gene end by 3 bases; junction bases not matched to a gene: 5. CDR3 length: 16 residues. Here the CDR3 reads CATSRVQGARYNEQFF. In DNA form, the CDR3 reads TGTGCCACCAGCAGAGTCCAGGGGGCTCGCTACAATGAGCAGTTCTTC.

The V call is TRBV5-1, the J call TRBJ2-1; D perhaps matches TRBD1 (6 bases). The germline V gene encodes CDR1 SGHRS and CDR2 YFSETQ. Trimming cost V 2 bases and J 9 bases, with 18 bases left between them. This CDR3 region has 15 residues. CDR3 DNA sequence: TGCGCCAGCAGCTTAGCCCCTGGCACAGGGAGTGAGCAGTTCTTC. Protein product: CASSLAPGTGSEQFF.

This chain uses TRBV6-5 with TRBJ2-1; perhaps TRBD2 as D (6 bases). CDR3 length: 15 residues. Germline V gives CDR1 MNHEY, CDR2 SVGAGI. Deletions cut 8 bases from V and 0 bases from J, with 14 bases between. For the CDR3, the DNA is TGTGCCAGCCGTTCTGGGGGGAGCTCCTACAATGAGCAGTTCTTC. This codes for CASRSGGSSYNEQFF.

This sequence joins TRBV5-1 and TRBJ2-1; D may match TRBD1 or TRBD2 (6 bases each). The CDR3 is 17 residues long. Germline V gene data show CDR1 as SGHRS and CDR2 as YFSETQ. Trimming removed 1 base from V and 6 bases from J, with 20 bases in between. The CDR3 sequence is CASSLNGWSGASNEQFF. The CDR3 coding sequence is TGCGCCAGCAGCTTGAACGGGTGGTCGGGGGCCAGCAATGAGCAGTTCTTC.

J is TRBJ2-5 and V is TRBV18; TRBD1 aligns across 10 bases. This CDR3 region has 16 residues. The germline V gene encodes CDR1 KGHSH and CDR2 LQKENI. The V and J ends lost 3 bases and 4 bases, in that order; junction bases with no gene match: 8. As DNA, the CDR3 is TGTGCCAGCTCACCTCCTAGGGACAGGGGATCAGAGACCCAGTACTTC. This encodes CASSPPRDRGSETQYF.

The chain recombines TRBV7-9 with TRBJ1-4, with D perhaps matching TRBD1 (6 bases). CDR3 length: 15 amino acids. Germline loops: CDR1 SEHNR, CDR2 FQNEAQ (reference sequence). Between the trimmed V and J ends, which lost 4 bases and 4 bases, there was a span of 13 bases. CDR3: CASSSRLGGNEKLFF. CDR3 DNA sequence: TGTGCCAGCAGCTCTCGTCTAGGGGGTAATGAAAAACTGTTTTTT.

This chain's CDR3 is CAISDGGRNTQYF. CDR3 DNA: TGTGCCATCAGTGATGGGGGAAGGAATACGCAGTATTTT. This sequence joins TRBV10-3 and TRBJ2-3; D may correspond to TRBD1 or TRBD2 (5 bases each). This CDR3 is built from 13 residues. V dropped 3 bases and J dropped 7 bases, with 11 bases sitting between them. Germline CDR1 and CDR2: ENHRY and SYGVKD.

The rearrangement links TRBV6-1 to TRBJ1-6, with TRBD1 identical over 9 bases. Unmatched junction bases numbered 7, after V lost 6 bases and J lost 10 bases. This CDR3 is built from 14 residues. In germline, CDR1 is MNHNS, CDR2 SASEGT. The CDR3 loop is CASSEQGAKSPLHF. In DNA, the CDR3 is TGTGCCAGCAGCGAACAGGGGGCAAAATCACCCCTCCACTTT.

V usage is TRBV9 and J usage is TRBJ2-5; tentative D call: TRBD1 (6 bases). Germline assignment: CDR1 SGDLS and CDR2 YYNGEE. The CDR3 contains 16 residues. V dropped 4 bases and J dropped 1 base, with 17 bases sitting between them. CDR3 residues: CASSPTPTGSQETQYF. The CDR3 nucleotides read TGTGCCAGCAGCCCGACACCGACAGGTTCCCAAGAGACCCAGTACTTC.

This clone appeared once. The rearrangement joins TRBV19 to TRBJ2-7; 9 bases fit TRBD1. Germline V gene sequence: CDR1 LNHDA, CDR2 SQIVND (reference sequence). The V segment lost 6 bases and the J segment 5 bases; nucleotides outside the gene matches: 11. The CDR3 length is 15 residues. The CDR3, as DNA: TGTGCCAGTAGCAAAACGGGACAGGGTCTCCACGAGCAGTACTTC. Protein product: CASSKTGQGLHEQYF. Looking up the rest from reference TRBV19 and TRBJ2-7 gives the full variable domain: DGGITQSPKYLFRKEGQNVTLSCEQNLNHDAMYWYRQDPGQGLRLIYYSQIVNDFQKGDIAEGYSVSREKKESFPLTVTSAQKNPTAFYLCASSKTGQGLHEQYFGPGTRLTVT.

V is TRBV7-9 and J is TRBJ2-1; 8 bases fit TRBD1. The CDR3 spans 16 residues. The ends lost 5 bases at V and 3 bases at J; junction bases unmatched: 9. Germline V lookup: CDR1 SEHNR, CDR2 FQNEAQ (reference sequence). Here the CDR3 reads CASSAAGTGLYNEQFF. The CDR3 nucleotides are TGTGCCAGCAGCGCGGCCGGGACAGGACTCTACAATGAGCAGTTCTTC.

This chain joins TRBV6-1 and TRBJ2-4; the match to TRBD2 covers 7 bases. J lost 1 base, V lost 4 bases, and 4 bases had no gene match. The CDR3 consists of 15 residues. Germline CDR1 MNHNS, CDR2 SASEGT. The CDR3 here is CASSGGEGAKNIQYF. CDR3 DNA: TGTGCCAGCAGTGGGGGGGAGGGGGCCAAAAACATTCAGTACTTC.

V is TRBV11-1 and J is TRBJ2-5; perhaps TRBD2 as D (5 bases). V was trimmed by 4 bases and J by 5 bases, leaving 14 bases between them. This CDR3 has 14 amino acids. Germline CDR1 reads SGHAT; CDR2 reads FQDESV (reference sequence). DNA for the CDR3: TGTGCCAGCAGCTCGAGTACTAGAGGGGAGACCCAGTACTTC. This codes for CASSSSTRGETQYF.

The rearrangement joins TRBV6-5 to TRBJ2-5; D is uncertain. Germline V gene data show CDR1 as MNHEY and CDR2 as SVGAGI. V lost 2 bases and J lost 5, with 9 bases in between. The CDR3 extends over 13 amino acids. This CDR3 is CASSYTKGETQYF. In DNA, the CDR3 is TGTGCCAGCAGTTACACAAAAGGGGAGACCCAGTACTTC.

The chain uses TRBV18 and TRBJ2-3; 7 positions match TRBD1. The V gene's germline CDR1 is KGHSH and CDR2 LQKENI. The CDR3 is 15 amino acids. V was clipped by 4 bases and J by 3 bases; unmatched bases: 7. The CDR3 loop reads CASSLAGTVTDTQYF. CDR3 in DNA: TGTGCCAGCTCACTCGCCGGGACAGTGACAGATACGCAGTATTTT.

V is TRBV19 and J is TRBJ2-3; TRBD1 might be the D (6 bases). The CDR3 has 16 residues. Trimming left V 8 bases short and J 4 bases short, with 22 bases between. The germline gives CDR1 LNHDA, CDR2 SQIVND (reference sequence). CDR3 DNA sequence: TGTGCCAGTCGGCGGGCGGACAGTTTTCGAGCAGATACGCAGTATTTT. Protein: CASRRADSFRADTQYF.

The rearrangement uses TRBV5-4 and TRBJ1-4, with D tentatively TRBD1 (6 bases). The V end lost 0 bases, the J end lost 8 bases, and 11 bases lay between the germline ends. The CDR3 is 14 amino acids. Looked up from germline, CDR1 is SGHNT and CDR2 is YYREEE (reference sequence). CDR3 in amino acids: CASSLGGAGEKLFF. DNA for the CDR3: TGTGCCAGCAGCTTGGGGGGGGCTGGAGAAAAACTGTTTTTT.

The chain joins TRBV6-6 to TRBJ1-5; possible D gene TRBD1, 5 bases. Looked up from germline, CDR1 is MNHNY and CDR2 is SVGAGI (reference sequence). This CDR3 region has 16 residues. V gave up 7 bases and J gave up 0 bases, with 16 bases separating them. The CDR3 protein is CASTHAGYYSNQPQHF. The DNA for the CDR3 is TGTGCCAGCACCCATGCAGGGTATTATAGCAATCAGCCCCAGCATTTT.

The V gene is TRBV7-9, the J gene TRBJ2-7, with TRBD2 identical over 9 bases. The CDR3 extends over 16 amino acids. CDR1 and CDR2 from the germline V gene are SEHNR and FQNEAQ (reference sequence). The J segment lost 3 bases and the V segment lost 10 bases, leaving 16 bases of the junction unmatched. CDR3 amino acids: CATLRGSGGPDYEQYF. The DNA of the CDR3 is TGTGCCACCCTCCGGGGGAGCGGGGGGCCGGACTACGAGCAGTACTTC. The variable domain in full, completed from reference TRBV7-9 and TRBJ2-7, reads DTGVSQNPRHKITKRGQNVTFRCDPISEHNRLYWYRQTLGQGPEFLTYFQNEAQLEKSRLLSDRFSAERPKGSFSTLEIQRTEQGDSAMYLCATLRGSGGPDYEQYFGPGTRLTVT.